These 9 T cell receptor beta chains were all obtained from the same sample, sequenced in a study of response to subunit inactivated influenza vaccine. TCRdb analysed the RT-PCR reads with MiXCR anew, one entry per CDR3 protein. The repertoire holds 530,000 or so distinct CDR3 sequences, with around 13% as singletons. The sequencing used PBMCs from blood, collected 11 to 12 days after vaccination. The receptors come from a man in his fifties or sixties who received an inactivated influenza vaccine.

This rearrangement joins TRBV5-1 to TRBJ2-1; the D call may be TRBD1 or TRBD2 (5 bases each). Trimming took off 4 bases at V and 6 bases at J, with 17 bases between the two ends. Germline CDR1 is SGHRS and CDR2 is YFSETQ. This CDR3 is 15 amino acids long. Written as DNA, the CDR3 is TGCGCCAGCAGCAACGCCGGGGCCAGGAGCAATGAGCAGTTCTTC. As protein: CASSNAGARSNEQFF.

There are a few counts of this clonotype. J is TRBJ2-7 and V is TRBV28; TRBD1 might be the D (6 bases). The ends were cut back, 8 bases at V and 0 bases at J, with 8 bases in the middle. The CDR3 contains 12 residues. From germline, CDR1 is MDHEN and CDR2 SYDVKM. CDR3 coding DNA: TGTGCCAGCCGGGACACCTCCTACGAGCAGTACTTC. Protein: CASRDTSYEQYF.

V is TRBV5-1 and J is TRBJ2-5; the D call may be TRBD1 or TRBD2 (5 bases each). The V end lost 5 bases, the J end lost 4 bases, and 18 bases lay between the germline ends. The CDR3 has 15 amino acids. In germline, CDR1 is SGHRS, CDR2 YFSETQ. The CDR3 sequence: CASRSGTVLGETQYF. In DNA, the CDR3 is TGCGCCAGCAGGTCCGGGACCGTCTTGGGAGAGACCCAGTACTTC.

The V and J genes are TRBV7-2 and TRBJ2-1; 7 nucleotides align to TRBD2. Per the germline V gene, CDR1 is SGHTA and CDR2 is FQGNSA. J lost 7 bases, V lost 6 bases, and 15 bases had no gene match. The CDR3 spans 16 residues. CDR3 nucleotide sequence: TGTGCCAGCAGGCTCGCCTCACTGAGCGGGGATAATGAGCAGTTCTTC. Translating gives CASRLASLSGDNEQFF.

This clonotype occurred a few times. The chain links TRBV6-1 to TRBJ1-2; no reliable D call. Per the germline V gene, CDR1 is MNHNS and CDR2 is SASEGT. V lost 5 bases and J 7 bases, leaving 14 bases between the germline ends. The CDR3 runs 13 residues. The CDR3 here is CASSNPAMSGYTF. In nucleotides, the CDR3 is TGTGCCAGCAGTAATCCGGCGATGAGTGGCTACACCTTC.

This clonotype was seen only a few times. The chain combines TRBV10-2 with TRBJ1-4; TRBD1 aligns across 7 bases. CDR1 and CDR2 (germline): WSHSY, SAAADI. This CDR3 has 14 amino acids. J was trimmed by 7 bases and V by 2 bases; bases with no gene match: 4. CDR3 protein: CASSEEYRGEKLFF. CDR3 nucleotides: TGCGCCAGCAGTGAGGAGTACAGGGGTGAAAAACTGTTTTTT.

In its sample, this clonotype was seen a few times. This chain joins TRBV12-3 or TRBV12-4 and TRBJ2-1; 8 positions agree with TRBD2. J gave up 9 bases and V 10 bases, and 11 bases lay outside the gene matches. The CDR3 spans 13 residues. CDR3: CATRGLAGSEQFF. The CDR3 nucleotides are TGTGCCACAAGAGGGCTAGCGGGTAGTGAGCAGTTCTTC.

This clonotype was picked up a small number of times. The CDR3 sequence: CSASGPGTKRDGYTF. DNA for the CDR3: TGCAGTGCTAGCGGCCCCGGGACAAAACGAGATGGCTACACCTTC. The chain uses TRBV20-1 and TRBJ1-2; possible D gene TRBD1, 6 bases. V was shortened by 3 bases and J by 6 bases, with 20 bases between the two germline ends. The CDR3 totals 15 residues. Germline assignment: CDR1 DFQATT and CDR2 SNEGSKA (reference sequence).

The chain links TRBV18 to TRBJ1-3, with D maybe TRBD1 (5 bases). The germline V gene has CDR1 KGHSH and CDR2 LQKENI. This CDR3 comprises 13 residues. The V end lost 3 bases, the J end lost 4 bases, and 7 bases lay between the germline ends. The CDR3 sequence is CASSPRQGNTIYF. As DNA, the CDR3 is TGTGCCAGCTCACCGCGACAGGGAAACACCATATATTTT.